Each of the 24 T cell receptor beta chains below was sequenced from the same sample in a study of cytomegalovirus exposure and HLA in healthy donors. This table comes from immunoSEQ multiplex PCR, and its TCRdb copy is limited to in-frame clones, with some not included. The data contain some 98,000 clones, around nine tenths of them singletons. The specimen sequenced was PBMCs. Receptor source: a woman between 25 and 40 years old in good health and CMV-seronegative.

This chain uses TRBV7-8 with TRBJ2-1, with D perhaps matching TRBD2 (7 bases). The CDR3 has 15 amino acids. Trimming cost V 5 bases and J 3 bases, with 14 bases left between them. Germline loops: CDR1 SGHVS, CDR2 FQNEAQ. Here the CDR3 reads CASSLVGGRYNEQFF. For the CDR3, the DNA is TGTGCCAGCAGCCTGGTGGGGGGGCGCTACAATGAGCAGTTCTTC.

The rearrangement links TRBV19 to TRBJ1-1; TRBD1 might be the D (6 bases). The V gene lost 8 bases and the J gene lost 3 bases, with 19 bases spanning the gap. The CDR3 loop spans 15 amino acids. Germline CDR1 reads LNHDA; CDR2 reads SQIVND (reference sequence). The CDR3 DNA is TGTGCCAGTCGGCAAAGGACAGTGGGGTACACTGAAGCTTTCTTT. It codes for CASRQRTVGYTEAFF.

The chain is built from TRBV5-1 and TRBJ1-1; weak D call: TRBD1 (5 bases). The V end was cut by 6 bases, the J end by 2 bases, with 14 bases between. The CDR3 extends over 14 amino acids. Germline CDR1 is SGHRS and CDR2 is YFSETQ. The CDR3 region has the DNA TGCGCCAGCACCCTTGGGGGGGGAAACACTGAAGCTTTCTTT. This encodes CASTLGGGNTEAFF.

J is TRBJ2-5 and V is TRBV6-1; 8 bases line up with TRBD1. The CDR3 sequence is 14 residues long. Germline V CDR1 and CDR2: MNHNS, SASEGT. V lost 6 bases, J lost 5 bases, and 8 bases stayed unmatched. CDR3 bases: TGTGCCAGCAGGATCGGACAGGGTGGGGAGACCCAGTACTTC. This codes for CASRIGQGGETQYF.

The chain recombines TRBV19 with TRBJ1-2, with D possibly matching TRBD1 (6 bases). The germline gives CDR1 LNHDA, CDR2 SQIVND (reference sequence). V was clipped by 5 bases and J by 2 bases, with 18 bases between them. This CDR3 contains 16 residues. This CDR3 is CASSPLTRGQNYGYTF. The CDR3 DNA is TGTGCCAGTAGTCCGCTTACACGCGGACAGAACTATGGCTACACCTTC.

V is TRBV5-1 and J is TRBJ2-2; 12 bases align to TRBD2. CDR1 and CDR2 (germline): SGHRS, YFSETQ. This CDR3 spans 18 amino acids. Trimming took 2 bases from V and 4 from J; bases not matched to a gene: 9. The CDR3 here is CASSFRSASGRATGELFF. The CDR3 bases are TGCGCCAGCAGCTTCCGTTCCGCTAGCGGGAGGGCCACCGGGGAGCTGTTTTTT.

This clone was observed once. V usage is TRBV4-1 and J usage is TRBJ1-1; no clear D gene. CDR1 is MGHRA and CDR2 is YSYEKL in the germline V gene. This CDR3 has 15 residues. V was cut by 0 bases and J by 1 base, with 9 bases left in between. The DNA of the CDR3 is TGCGCCAGCAGCCAAGATCGGGGTAGGAACACTGAAGCTTTCTTT. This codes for CASSQDRGRNTEAFF.

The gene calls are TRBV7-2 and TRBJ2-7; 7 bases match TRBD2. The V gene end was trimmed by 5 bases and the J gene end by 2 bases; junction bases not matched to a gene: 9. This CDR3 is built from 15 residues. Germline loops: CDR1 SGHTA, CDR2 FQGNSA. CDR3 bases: TGTGCCAGCAGCAAGACTAGCTCTTCTACCTACGAGCAGTACTTC. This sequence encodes CASSKTSSSTYEQYF.

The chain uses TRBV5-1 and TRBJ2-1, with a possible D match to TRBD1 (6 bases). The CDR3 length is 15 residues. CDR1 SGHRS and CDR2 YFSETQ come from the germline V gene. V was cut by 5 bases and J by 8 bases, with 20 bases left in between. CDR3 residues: CASRPIPGGRDEQFF. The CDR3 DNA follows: TGCGCCAGCAGGCCGATACCTGGGGGCAGGGATGAGCAGTTCTTC. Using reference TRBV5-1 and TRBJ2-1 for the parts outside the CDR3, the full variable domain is KAGVTQTPRYLIKTRGQQVTLSCSPISGHRSVSWYQQTPGQGLQFLFEYFSETQRNKGNFPGRFSGRQFSNSRSEMNVSTLELGDSALYLCASRPIPGGRDEQFFGPGTRLTVL.

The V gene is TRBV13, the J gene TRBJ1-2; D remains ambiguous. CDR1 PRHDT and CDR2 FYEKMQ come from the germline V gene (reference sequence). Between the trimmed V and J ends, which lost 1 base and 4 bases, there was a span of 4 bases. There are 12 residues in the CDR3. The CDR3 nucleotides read TGTGCCAGCAGCTTAGCCAGCTATGGCTACACCTTC. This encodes CASSLASYGYTF. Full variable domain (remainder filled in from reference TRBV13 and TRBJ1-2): AAGVIQSPRHLIKEKRETATLKCYPIPRHDTVYWYQQGPGQDPQFLISFYEKMQSDKGSIPDRFSAQQFSDYHSELNMSSLELGDSALYFCASSLASYGYTFGSGTRLTVV.

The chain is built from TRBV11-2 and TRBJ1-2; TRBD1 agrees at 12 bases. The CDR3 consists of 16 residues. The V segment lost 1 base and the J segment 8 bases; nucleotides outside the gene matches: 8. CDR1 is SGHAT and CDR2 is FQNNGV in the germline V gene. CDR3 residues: CASSLGPGQGAEGYTF. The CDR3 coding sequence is TGTGCCAGCAGCTTAGGCCCGGGACAGGGGGCGGAAGGCTACACCTTC. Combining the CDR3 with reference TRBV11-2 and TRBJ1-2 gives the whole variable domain EAGVAQSPRYKIIEKRQSVAFWCNPISGHATLYWYQQILGQGPKLLIQFQNNGVVDDSQLPKDRFSAERLKGVDSTLKIQPAKLEDSAVYLCASSLGPGQGAEGYTFGSGTRLTVV.

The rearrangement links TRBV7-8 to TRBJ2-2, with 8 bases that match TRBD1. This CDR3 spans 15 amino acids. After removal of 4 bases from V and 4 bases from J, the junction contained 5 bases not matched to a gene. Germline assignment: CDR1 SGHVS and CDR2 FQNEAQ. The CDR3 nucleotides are TGTGCCAGCAGCTCCCAGGGGGCCGGCACCGGGGAGCTGTTTTTT. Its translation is CASSSQGAGTGELFF.

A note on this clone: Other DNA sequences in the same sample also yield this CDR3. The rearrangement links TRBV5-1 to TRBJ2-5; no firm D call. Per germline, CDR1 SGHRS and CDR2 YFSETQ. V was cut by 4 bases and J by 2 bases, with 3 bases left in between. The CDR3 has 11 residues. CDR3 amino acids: CASSLQETQYF. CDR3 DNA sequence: TGCGCCAGCAGCCTACAAGAGACCCAGTACTTC.

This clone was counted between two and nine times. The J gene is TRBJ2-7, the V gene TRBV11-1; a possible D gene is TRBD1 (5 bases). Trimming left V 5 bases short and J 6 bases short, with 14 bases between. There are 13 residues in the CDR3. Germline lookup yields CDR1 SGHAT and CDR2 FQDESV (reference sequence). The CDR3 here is CASSLTQGSEQYF. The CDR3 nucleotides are TGTGCCAGCAGCCTCACCCAGGGTTCCGAGCAGTACTTC.

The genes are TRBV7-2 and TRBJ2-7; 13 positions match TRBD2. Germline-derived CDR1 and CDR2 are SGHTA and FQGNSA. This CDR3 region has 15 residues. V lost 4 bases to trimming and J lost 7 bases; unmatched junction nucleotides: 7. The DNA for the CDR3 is TGTGCCAGCAGCTCCGGACTAGCGGGAGATGGGGAGCAGTACTTC. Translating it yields CASSSGLAGDGEQYF.

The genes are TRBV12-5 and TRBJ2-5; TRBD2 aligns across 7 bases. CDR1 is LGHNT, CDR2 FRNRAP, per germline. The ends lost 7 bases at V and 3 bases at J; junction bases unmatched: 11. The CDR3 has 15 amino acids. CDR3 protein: CASAQGGLAEETQYF. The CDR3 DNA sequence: TGTGCTAGTGCCCAAGGTGGGCTAGCGGAAGAGACCCAGTACTTC.

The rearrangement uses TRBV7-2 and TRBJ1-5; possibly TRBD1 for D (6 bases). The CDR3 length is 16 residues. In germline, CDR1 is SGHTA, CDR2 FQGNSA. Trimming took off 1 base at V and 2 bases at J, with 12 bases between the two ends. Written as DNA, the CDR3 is TGTGCCAGCAGCTTAGTTTCGAGACAGGGCAATCAGCCCCAGCATTTT. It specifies CASSLVSRQGNQPQHF.

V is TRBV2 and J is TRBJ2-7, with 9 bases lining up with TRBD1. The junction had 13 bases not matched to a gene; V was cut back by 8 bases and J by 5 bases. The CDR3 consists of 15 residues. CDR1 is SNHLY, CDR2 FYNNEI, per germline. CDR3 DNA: TGTGCCAGCCGCCCCAGGGGACAGGGAAGGGACGAGCAGTACTTC. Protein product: CASRPRGQGRDEQYF.

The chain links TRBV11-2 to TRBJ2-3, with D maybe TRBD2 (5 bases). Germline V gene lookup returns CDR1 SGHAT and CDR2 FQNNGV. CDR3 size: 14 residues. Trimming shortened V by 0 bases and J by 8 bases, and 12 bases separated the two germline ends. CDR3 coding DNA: TGTGCCAGCAGCTTAGAATCGGTGAGGGTTACGCAGTATTTT. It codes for CASSLESVRVTQYF. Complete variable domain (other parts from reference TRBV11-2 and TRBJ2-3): EAGVAQSPRYKIIEKRQSVAFWCNPISGHATLYWYQQILGQGPKLLIQFQNNGVVDDSQLPKDRFSAERLKGVDSTLKIQPAKLEDSAVYLCASSLESVRVTQYFGPGTRLTVL.

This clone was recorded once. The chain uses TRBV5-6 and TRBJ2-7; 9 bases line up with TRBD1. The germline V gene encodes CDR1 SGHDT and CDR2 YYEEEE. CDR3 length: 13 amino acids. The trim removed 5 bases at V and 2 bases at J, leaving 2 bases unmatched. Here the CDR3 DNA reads TGTGCCAGCAGGGGACAGGGAACCTACGAGCAGTACTTC. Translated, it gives CASRGQGTYEQYF.

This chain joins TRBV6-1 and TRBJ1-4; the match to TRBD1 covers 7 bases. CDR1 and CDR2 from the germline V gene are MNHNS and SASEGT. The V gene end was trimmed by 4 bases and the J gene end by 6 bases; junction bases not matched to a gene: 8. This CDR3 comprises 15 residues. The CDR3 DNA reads TGTGCCAGCAGTGGCGGACAGGCTCGGGATGAAAAACTGTTTTTT. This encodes CASSGGQARDEKLFF.

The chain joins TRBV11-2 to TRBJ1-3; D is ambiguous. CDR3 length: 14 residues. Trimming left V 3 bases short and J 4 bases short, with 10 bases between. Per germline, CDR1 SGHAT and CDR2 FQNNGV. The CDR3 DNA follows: TGTGCCAGCAGCTTCCCAGGTACAGGAAACACCATATATTTT. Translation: CASSFPGTGNTIYF.

The CDR3 coding sequence is TGTGCCAGCAGAGGACAGGGGGCTTTCTTT. Protein: CASRGQGAFF. This chain joins TRBV25-1 and TRBJ1-1; the match to TRBD1 covers 9 bases. From germline, CDR1 is MGHDK and CDR2 SYGVNS. The CDR3 loop spans 10 amino acids. With 6 bases clipped from V and 11 bases from J, the junction kept 1 base outside the gene matches. The variable domain in full, with the rest retrieved from reference TRBV25-1 and TRBJ1-1, is EADIYQTPRYLVIGTGKKITLECSQTMGHDKMYWYQQDPGMELHLIHYSYGVNSTEKGDLSSESTVSRIRTEHFPLTLESARPSHTSQYLCASRGQGAFFGQGTRLTVV.

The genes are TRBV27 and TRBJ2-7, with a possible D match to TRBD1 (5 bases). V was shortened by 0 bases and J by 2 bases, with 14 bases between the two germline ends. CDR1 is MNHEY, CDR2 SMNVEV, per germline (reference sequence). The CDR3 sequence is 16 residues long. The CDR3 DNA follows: TGTGCCAGCAGTTTATCGATTGGGGCAGCCGCCTACGAGCAGTACTTC. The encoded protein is CASSLSIGAAAYEQYF.